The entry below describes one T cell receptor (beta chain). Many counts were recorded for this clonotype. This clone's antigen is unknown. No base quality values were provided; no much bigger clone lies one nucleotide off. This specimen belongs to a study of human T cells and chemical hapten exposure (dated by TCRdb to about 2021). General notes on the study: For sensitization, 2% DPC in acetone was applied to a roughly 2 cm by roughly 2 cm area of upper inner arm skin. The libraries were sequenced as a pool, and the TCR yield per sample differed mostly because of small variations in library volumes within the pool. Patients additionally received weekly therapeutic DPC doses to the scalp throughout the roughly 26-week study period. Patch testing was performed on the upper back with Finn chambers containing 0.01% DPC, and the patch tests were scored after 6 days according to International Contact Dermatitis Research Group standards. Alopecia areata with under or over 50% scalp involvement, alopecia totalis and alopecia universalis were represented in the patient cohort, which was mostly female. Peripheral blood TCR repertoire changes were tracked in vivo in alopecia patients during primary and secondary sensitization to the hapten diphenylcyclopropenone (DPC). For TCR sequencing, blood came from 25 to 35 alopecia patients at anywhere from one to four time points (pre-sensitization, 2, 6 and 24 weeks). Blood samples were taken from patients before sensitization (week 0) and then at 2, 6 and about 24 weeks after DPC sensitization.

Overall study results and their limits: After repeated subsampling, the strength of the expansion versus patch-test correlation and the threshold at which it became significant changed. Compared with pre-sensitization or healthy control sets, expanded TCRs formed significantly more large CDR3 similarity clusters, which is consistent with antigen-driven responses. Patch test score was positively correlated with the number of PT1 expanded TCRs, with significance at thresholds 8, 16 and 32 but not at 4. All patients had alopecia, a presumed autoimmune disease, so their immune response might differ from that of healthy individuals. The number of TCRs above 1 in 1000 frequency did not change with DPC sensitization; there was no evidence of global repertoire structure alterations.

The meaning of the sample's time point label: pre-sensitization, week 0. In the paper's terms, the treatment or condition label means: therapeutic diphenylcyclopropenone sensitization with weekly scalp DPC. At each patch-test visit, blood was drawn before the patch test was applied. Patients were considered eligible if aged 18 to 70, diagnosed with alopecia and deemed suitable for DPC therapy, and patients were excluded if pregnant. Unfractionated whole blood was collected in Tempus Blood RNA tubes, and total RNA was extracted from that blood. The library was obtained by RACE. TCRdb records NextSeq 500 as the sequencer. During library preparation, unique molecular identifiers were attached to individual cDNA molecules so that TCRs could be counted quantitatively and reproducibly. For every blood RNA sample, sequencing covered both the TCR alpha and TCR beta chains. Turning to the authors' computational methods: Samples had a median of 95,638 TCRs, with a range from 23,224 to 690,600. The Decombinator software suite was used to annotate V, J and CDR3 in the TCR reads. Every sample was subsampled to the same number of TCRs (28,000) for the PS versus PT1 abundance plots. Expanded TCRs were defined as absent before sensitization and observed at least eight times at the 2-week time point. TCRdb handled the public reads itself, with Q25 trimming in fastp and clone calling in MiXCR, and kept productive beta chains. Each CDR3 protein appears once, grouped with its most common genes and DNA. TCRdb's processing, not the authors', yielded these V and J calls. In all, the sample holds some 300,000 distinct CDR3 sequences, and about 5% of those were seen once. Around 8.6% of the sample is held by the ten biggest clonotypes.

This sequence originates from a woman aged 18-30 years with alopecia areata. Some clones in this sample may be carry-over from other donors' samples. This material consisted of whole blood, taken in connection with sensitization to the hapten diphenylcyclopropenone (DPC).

The CDR3 reads as follows: CASHDSNQPQHF. The bases read TGTGCCAGCCACGATAGCAATCAGCCCCAGCATTTT. The chain is assembled from TRBV6-6 and TRBJ1-5; the D gene cannot be named for sure. According to the germline V gene (reference sequence), CDR1 reads MNHNY and CDR2 reads SVGAGI. The CDR3 covers 12 residues, taking in both the cysteine and the phenylalanine. The retained sequence is limited to the CDR3, 36 bases, with the frame set at the first base. The germline ends are 5 bases apart after V is trimmed by 8 bases and J by 0 bases.